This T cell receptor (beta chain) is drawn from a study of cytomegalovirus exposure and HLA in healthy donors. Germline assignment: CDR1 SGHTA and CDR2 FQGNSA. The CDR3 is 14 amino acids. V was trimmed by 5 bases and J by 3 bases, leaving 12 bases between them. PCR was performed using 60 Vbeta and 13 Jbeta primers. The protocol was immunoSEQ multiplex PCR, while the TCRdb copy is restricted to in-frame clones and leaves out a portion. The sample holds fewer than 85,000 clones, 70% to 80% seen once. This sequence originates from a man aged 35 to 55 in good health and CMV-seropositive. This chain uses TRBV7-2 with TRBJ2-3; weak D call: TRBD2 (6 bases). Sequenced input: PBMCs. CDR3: CASSPGTQTDTQYF. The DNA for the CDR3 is TGTGCCAGCAGCCCTGGGACTCAGACAGATACGCAGTATTTT.